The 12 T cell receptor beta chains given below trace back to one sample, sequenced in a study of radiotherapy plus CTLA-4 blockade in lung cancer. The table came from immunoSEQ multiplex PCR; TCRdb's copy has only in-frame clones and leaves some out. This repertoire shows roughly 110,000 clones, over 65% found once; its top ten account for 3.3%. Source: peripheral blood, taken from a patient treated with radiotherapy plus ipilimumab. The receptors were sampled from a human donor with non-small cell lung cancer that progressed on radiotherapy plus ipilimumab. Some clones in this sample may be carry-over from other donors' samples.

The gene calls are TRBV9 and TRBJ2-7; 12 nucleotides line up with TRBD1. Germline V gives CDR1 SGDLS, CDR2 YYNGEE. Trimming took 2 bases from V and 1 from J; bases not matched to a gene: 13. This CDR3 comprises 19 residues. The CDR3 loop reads CASSVSVGTGGTLSYEQYF. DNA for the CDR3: TGTGCCAGCAGCGTTAGTGTCGGGACAGGGGGCACTTTGTCCTACGAGCAGTACTTC.

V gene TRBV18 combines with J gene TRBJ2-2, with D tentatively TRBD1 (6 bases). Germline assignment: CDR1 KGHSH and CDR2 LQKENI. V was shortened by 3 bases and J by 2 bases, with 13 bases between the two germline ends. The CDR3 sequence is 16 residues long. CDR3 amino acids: CASSPAQGRNTGELFF. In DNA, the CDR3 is TGTGCCAGCTCACCCGCACAGGGAAGAAACACCGGGGAGCTGTTTTTT.

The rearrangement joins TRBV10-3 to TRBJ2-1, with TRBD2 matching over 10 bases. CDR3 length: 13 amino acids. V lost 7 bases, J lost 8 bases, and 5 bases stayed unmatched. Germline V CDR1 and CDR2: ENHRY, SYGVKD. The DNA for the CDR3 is TGTGCCATCAAAAGCGGGGGGGCTGATGAGCAGTTCTTC. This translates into CAIKSGGADEQFF.

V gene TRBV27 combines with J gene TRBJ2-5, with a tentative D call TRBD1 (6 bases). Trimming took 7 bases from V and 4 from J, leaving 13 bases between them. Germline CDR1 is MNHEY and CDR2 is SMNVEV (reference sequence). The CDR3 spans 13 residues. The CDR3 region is CASNTARGETQYF. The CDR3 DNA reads TGTGCCAGCAACACCGCCAGGGGAGAGACCCAGTACTTC.

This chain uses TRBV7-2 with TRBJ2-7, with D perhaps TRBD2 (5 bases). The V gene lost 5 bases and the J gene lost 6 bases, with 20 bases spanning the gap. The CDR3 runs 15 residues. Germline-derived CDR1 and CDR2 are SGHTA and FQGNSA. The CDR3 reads CASSRSPIRTSEQYF. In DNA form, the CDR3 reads TGTGCCAGCAGCAGAAGCCCGATAAGAACTAGCGAGCAGTACTTC.

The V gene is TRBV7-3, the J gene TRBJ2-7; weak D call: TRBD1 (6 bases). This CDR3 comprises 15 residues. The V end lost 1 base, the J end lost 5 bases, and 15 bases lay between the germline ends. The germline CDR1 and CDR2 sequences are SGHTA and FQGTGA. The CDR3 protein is CASSLNPRGVDEQYF. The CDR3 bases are TGTGCCAGCAGCTTAAATCCCAGGGGAGTCGACGAGCAGTACTTC.

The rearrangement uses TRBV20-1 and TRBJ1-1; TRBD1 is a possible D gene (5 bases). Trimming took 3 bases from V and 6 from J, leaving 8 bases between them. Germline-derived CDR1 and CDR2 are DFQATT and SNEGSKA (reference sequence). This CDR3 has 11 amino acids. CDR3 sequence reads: CSARGGAEAFF. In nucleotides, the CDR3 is TGCAGTGCTAGGGGGGGAGCTGAAGCTTTCTTT.

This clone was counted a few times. The CDR3 region has the DNA TGTGCCAGCAGCGCCGGGGACAGGGGGGCCTATGGCTACACCTTC. Protein product: CASSAGDRGAYGYTF. This chain links TRBV9 with TRBJ1-2, with 11 nucleotides matching TRBD1. V trimming: 3 bases; J trimming: 4 bases; junction bases outside the gene matches: 5. CDR1 is SGDLS and CDR2 is YYNGEE in the germline V gene. The CDR3 is made up of 15 amino acids. The full variable domain, completed using reference TRBV9 and TRBJ1-2, is DSGVTQTPKHLITATGQRVTLRCSPRSGDLSVYWYQQSLDQGLQFLIQYYNGEERAKGNILERFSAQQFPDLHSELNLSSLELGDSALYFCASSAGDRGAYGYTFGSGTRLTVV.

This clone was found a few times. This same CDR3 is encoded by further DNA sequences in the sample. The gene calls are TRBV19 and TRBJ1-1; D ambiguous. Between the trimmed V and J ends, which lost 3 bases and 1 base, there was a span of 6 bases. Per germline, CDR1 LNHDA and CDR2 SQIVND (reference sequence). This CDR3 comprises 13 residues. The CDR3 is CASSMWENTEAFF. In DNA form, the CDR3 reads TGTGCCAGTAGTATGTGGGAGAACACTGAAGCTTTCTTT.

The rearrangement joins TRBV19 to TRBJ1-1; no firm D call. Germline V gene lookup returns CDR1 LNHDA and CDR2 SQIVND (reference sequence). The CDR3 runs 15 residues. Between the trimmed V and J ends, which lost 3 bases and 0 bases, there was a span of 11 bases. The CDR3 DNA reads TGTGCCAGTAGTATGAGCCAAATCATGAACACTGAAGCTTTCTTT. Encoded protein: CASSMSQIMNTEAFF. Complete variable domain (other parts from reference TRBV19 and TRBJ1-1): DGGITQSPKYLFRKEGQNVTLSCEQNLNHDAMYWYRQDPGQGLRLIYYSQIVNDFQKGDIAEGYSVSREKKESFPLTVTSAQKNPTAFYLCASSMSQIMNTEAFFGQGTRLTVV.

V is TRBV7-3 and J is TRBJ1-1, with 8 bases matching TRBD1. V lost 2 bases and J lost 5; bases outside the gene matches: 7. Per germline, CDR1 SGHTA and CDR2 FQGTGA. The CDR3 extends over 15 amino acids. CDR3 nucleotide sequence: TGTGCCAGCAGCTTATCAACAGGGGGGAAAACTGAAGCTTTCTTT. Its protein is CASSLSTGGKTEAFF.

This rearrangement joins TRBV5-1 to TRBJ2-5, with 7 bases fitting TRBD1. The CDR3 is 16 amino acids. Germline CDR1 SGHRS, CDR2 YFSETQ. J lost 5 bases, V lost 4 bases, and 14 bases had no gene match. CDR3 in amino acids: CASSTREGARFETQYF. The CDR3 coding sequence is TGCGCCAGCAGCACCCGTGAGGGGGCGAGGTTTGAGACCCAGTACTTC.